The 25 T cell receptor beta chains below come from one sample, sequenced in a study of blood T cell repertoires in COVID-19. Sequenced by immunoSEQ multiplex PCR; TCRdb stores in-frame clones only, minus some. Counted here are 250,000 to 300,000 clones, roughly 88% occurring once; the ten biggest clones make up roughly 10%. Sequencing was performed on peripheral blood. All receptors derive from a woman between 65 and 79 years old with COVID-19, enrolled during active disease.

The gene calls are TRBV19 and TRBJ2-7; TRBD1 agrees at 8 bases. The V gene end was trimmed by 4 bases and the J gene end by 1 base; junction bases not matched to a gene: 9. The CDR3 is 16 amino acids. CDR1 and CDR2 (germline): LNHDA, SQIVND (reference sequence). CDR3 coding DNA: TGTGCCAGTAGTACGACAACAGGGGGGATTTCCTACGAGCAGTACTTC. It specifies CASSTTTGGISYEQYF. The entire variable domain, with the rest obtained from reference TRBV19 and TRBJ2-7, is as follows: DGGITQSPKYLFRKEGQNVTLSCEQNLNHDAMYWYRQDPGQGLRLIYYSQIVNDFQKGDIAEGYSVSREKKESFPLTVTSAQKNPTAFYLCASSTTTGGISYEQYFGPGTRLTVT.

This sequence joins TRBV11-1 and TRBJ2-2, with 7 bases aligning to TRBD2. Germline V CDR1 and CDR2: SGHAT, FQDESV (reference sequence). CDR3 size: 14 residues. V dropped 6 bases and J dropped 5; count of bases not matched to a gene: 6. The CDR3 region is CASRPGGSTGELFF. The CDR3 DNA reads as TGTGCCAGCAGACCCGGGGGGAGTACCGGGGAGCTGTTTTTT.

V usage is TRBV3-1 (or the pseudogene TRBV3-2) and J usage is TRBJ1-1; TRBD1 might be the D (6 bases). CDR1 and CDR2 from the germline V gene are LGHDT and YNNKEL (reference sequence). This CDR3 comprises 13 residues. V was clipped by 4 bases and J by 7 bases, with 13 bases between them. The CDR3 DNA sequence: TGTGCCAGCAGCCGCCCTGGGACAAATGAAGCTTTCTTT. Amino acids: CASSRPGTNEAFF.

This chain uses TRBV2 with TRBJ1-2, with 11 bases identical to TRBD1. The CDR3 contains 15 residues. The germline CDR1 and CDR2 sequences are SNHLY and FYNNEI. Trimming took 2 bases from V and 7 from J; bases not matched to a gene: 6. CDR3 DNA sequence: TGTGCCAGCAGTGAATGGGGACAGGGGGTGAGTGGCTACACCTTC. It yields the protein CASSEWGQGVSGYTF.

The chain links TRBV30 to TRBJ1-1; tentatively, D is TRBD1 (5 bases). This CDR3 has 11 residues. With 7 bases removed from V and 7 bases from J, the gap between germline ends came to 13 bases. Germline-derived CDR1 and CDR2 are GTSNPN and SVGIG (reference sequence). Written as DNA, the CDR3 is TGTGCCTCTAAAAGGGGTCTTGAAGCTTTCTTT. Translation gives CASKRGLEAFF. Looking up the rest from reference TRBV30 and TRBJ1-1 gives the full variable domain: SQTIHQWPATLVQPVGSPLSLECTVEGTSNPNLYWYRQAAGRGLQLLFYSVGIGQISSEVPQNLSASRPQDRQFILSSKKLLLSDSGFYLCASKRGLEAFFGQGTRLTVV.

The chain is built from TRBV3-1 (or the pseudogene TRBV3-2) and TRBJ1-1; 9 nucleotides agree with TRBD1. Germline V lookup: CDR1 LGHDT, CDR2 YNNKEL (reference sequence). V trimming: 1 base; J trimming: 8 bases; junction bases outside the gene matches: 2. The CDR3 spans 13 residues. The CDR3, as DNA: TGTGCCAGCAGCCAAGGACAGGGGGTAGAAGCTTTCTTT. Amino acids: CASSQGQGVEAFF.

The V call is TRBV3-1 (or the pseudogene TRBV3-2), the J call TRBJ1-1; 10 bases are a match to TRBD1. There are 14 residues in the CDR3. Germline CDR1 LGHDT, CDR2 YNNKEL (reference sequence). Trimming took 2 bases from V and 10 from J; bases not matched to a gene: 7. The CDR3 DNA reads TGTGCCAGCAGCCAAAGAGGGACAGGGGCCGGAGCTTTCTTT. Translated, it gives CASSQRGTGAGAFF.

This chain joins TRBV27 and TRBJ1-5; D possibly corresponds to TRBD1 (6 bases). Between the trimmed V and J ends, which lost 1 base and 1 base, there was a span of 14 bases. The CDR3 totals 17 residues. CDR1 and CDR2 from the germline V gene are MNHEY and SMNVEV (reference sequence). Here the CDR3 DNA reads TGTGCCAGCAGTTTATGGCACAGGGAAGGCAGCAATCAGCCCCAGCATTTT. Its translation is CASSLWHREGSNQPQHF.

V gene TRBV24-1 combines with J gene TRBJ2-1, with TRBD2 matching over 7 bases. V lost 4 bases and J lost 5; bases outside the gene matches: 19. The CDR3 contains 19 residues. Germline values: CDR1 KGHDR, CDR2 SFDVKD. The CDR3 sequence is CATSDPLATGSGNHNEQFF. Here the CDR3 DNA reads TGTGCCACCAGTGACCCGCTTGCAACGGGGAGCGGGAACCACAATGAGCAGTTCTTC.

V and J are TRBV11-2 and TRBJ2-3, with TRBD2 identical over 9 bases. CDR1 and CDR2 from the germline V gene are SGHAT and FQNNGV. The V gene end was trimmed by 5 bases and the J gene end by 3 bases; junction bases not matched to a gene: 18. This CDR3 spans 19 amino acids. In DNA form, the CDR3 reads TGTGCCAGCAGCCCCTTCGGGGTTGCGGGAGGGCCAGGGACAGATACGCAGTATTTT. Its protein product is CASSPFGVAGGPGTDTQYF. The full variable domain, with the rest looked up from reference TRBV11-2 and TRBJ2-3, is EAGVAQSPRYKIIEKRQSVAFWCNPISGHATLYWYQQILGQGPKLLIQFQNNGVVDDSQLPKDRFSAERLKGVDSTLKIQPAKLEDSAVYLCASSPFGVAGGPGTDTQYFGPGTRLTVL.

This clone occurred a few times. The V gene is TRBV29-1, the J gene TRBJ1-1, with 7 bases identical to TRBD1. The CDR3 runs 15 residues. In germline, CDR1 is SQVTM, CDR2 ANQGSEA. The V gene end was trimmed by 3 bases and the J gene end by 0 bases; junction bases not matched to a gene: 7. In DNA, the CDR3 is TGCAGCGTTGATATGAGAGGGGGCATGAACACTGAAGCTTTCTTT. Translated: CSVDMRGGMNTEAFF.

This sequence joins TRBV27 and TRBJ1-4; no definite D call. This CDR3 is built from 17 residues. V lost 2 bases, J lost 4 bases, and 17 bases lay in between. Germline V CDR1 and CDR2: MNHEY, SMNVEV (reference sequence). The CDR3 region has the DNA TGTGCCAGCAGTTTAGTCGTCATGGAGCAAAATAATGAAAAACTGTTTTTT. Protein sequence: CASSLVVMEQNNEKLFF.

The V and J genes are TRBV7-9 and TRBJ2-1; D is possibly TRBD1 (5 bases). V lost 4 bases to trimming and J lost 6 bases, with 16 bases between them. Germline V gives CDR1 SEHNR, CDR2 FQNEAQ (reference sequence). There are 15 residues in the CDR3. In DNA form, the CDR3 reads TGTGCCAGCAGCTCAGGAAGGGGTGAGTTCAATGAGCAGTTCTTC. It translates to CASSSGRGEFNEQFF.

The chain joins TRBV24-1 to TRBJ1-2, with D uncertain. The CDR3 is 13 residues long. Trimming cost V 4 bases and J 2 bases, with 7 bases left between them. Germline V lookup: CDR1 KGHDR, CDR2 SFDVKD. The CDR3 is CATSETQNYGYTF. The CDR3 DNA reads TGTGCCACCAGTGAGACACAGAACTATGGCTACACCTTC.

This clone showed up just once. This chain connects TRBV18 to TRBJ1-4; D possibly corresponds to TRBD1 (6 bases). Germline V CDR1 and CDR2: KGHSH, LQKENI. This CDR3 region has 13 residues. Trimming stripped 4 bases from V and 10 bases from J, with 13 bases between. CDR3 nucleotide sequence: TGTGCCAGCTCACTGGGGGCGGAAGGAAAACTGTTTTTT. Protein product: CASSLGAEGKLFF.

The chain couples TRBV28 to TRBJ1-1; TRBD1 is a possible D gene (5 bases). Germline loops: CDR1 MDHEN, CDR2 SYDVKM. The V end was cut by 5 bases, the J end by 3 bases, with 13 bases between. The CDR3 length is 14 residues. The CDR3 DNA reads TGTGCCAGCAGTCCGCAGGGCATGGACACTGAAGCTTTCTTT. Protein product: CASSPQGMDTEAFF.

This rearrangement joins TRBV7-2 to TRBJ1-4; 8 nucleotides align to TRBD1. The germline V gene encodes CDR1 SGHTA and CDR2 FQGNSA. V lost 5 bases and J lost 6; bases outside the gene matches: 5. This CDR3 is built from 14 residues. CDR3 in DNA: TGTGCCAGCAGCCCCGGACAGGGATATGAAAAACTGTTTTTT. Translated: CASSPGQGYEKLFF.

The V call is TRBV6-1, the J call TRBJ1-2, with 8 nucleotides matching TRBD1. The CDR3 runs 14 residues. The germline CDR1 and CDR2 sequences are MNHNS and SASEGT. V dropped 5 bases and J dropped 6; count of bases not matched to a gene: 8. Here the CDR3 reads CASSYMTGANGYTF. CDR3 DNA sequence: TGTGCCAGCAGTTATATGACAGGGGCCAATGGCTACACCTTC.

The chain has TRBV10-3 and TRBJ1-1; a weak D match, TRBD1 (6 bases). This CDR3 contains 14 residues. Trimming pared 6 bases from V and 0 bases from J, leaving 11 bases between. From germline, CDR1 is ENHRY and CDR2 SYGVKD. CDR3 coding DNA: TGTGCCATCAGCCCCGGGACATTGAACACTGAAGCTTTCTTT. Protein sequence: CAISPGTLNTEAFF.

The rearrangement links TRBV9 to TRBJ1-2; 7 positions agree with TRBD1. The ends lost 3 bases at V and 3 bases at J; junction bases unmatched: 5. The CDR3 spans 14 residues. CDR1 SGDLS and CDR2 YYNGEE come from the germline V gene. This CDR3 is CASSAGQSDYGYTF. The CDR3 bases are TGTGCCAGCAGCGCGGGACAGAGCGACTATGGCTACACCTTC.

The CDR3: CASRPGNGRGGTQYF. CDR3 nucleotides: TGCGCCAGCAGACCCGGGAACGGCCGCGGGGGGACCCAGTACTTC. The chain recombines TRBV4-1 with TRBJ2-5; 7 positions agree with TRBD2. The V segment lost 6 bases and the J segment 7 bases; nucleotides outside the gene matches: 14. The CDR3 extends over 15 amino acids. The germline CDR1 and CDR2 sequences are MGHRA and YSYEKL.

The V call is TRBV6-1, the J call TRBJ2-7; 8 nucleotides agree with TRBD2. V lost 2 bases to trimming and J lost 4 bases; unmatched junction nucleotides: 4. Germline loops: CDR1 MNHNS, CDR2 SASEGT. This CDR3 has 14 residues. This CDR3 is CASSELSGSYEQYF. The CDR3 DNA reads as TGTGCCAGCAGTGAATTGAGCGGGAGTTACGAGCAGTACTTC.

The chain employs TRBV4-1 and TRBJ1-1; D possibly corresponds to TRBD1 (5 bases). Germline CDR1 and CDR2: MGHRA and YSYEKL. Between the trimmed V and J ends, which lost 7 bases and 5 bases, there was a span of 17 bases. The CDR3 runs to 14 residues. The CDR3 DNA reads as TGCGCCAGCACCCCGAGTCAGGGTCGGACTGAAGCTTTCTTT. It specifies CASTPSQGRTEAFF.

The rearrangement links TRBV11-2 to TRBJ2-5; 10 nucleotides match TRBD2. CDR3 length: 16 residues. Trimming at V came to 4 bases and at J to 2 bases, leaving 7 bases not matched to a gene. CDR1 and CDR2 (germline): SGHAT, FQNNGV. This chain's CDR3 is CASSSAGGPPQETQYF. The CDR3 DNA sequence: TGTGCCAGCAGCTCAGCGGGAGGGCCTCCTCAAGAGACCCAGTACTTC. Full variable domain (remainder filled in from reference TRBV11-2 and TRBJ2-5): EAGVAQSPRYKIIEKRQSVAFWCNPISGHATLYWYQQILGQGPKLLIQFQNNGVVDDSQLPKDRFSAERLKGVDSTLKIQPAKLEDSAVYLCASSSAGGPPQETQYFGPGTRLLVL.

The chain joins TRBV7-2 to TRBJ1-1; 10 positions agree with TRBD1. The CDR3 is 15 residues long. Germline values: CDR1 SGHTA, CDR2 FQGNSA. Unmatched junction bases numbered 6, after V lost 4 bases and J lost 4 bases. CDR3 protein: CASSYRQGAGTEAFF. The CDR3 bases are TGTGCCAGCAGCTATCGACAGGGGGCTGGCACTGAAGCTTTCTTT.